The T cell receptor beta chain described here comes from a study of blood T cells in healthy people across ages. Whole-study results and caveats: Older age went with lower TCR beta diversity per million T cells, in a roughly linear way.

Together with a sample-barcoded 5' primer, a J-beta primer mix was included in a second PCR lasting roughly 6 to 12 cycles. Every single cDNA molecule received a tag from a template-switch adaptor with 12 random nucleotides. All samples yielded 3 million or more CDR3-containing paired-end reads. One entry per CDR3 protein, called by TCRdb with MiXCR from the 5' RACE reads. Of fewer than 2,000,000 distinct CDR3 sequences listed, about 31% are singletons. V shed 5 bases, J shed 1 base, and the junction held 11 bases outside the gene matches. Germline V gives CDR1 DFQATT, CDR2 SNEGSKA (reference sequence). This CDR3 is 15 amino acids long. A word on this clonotype: Its antigen is not identified.

The sequencing input was blood. V and J are TRBV20-1 and TRBJ2-7; 7 positions match TRBD2. The sequence came from a woman between 25 and 40 years old in good health. CDR3 sequence (DNA): TGCAGTGCTGACGGCGGACTAGACCTTTCCTACGAGCAGTACGTC. Translated: CSADGGLDLSYEQYV.